The next 4 T cell receptor beta chains were all read from a single sample in a study of shared clonotypes between healthy human individuals. Clones were read by immunoSEQ multiplex PCR, and TCRdb kept only the in-frame ones, dropping some. The sample lists 780,000 or so clones, approximately 77% occurring once. Sequenced sample: memory CD4+ T cells sorted from blood. As for subset: CD45RA-negative fraction. Receptors were obtained from a woman aged 25 to 39 in good health.

The rearrangement joins TRBV18 to TRBJ1-3; TRBD1 matches at 8 bases. Germline-derived CDR1 and CDR2 are KGHSH and LQKENI. The length of the CDR3 is 17 residues. V lost 2 bases and J lost 0; bases outside the gene matches: 6. The CDR3 coding sequence is TGTGCCAGCTCACCAACCGGGACAGGAAGCTCTGGAAACACCATATATTTT. Amino acid sequence: CASSPTGTGSSGNTIYF.

The chain uses TRBV30 and TRBJ2-2; D gene unclear. Trimming took 1 base from V and 5 from J, leaving 11 bases between them. There are 14 residues in the CDR3. Germline-derived CDR1 and CDR2 are GTSNPN and SVGIG (reference sequence). The DNA of the CDR3 is TGTGCCTGGAGTGGCCCCACAGTGACCGGGGAGCTGTTTTTT. It yields the protein CAWSGPTVTGELFF.

The V and J genes are TRBV10-3 and TRBJ2-3, with TRBD2 matching over 7 bases. Germline CDR1 ENHRY, CDR2 SYGVKD. The CDR3 loop spans 12 amino acids. This chain's CDR3 is CAIAGSPDTQYF. The CDR3 DNA reads as TGTGCTATAGCGGGTAGCCCAGATACGCAGTATTTT.

The genes are TRBV11-2 and TRBJ2-5, with D possibly TRBD2 on 5 matching bases. The CDR3 sequence is 14 residues long. In germline, CDR1 is SGHAT, CDR2 FQNNGV. Between the trimmed V and J ends, which lost 3 bases and 5 bases, there was a span of 13 bases. This CDR3 is CASSLVGADETQYF. For the CDR3, the DNA is TGTGCCAGCAGCTTGGTGGGAGCGGACGAGACCCAGTACTTC.